This T cell receptor (beta chain) comes out of a study of CD8+ T cells in alopecia areata. In the study overall: Tofacitinib treatment spanned 6 to 18 months, with 6 months off drug afterward. General study results and limits: Numerous clones, expanded in lesions, remained in scalp and blood during tofacitinib. Sequences from scalp samples also cover resident alphabeta T cells of normal skin.

The CDR3 has 15 amino acids. Germline CDR1 and CDR2: SGDLS and YYNGEE. Trimming took 4 bases from V and 3 from J; bases not matched to a gene: 8. Sequencing relied on a cDNA template that was reverse transcribed from extracted RNA. Sequencing was performed with immunoSEQ multiplex PCR; in TCRdb, only in-frame clones are kept and a portion is missing. This table has just over 150,000 clones, about 71% appearing once. Treatment denoted: oral pan-JAK inhibitor, 5-10 mg twice daily. To note about this clone: Its antigen is still unknown.

This sequence joins TRBV9 and TRBJ2-3; 7 positions agree with TRBD1. The material sequenced was CD4+ T cells sorted from blood, taken at week 4, from a patient treated with tofacitinib. This clonotype was sampled from a human donor with alopecia areata. The CDR3 loop is CASSSPRGWTDTQYF. The CDR3 DNA reads as TGTGCCAGCAGCTCCCCCAGGGGGTGGACAGATACGCAGTATTTT.